Shown below are 20 T cell receptor beta chains from a single sample sequenced in a study of cytomegalovirus exposure and HLA in healthy donors. The primer mix had 60 Vbeta and 13 Jbeta primers. Using immunoSEQ multiplex PCR, the repertoire was profiled, and TCRdb retains in-frame clones only, with some absent. Here the sample spans roughly 290,000 clones, 80% being singletons. Input material: PBMCs. The source is a girl aged 2 to 9 in good health and CMV-seronegative.

This clone has a handful of counts. The chain is built from TRBV5-1 and TRBJ1-3, with 7 bases aligning to TRBD1. CDR1 and CDR2 from the germline V gene are SGHRS and YFSETQ. Losses at the gene ends were 5 bases for V and 1 base for J; bases not matched to a gene: 0. The CDR3 is 13 residues long. In nucleotides, the CDR3 is TGCGCCAGCAGACAGGGGTCTGGAAACACCATATATTTT. This encodes CASRQGSGNTIYF.

This clone was picked up one time. The chain is built from TRBV29-1 and TRBJ1-2; 7 positions agree with TRBD1. There are 13 residues in the CDR3. V dropped 5 bases and J dropped 0; count of bases not matched to a gene: 3. Germline assignment: CDR1 SQVTM and CDR2 ANQGSEA. The CDR3 bases are TGCAGCGTTAGGACAGGAACTAACTATGGCTACACCTTC. This translates into CSVRTGTNYGYTF.

This sequence joins TRBV4-1 and TRBJ2-7, with 8 bases identical to TRBD1. The CDR3 runs to 14 residues. The V gene's germline CDR1 is MGHRA and CDR2 YSYEKL. The trim removed 5 bases at V and 2 bases at J, leaving 5 bases unmatched. DNA for the CDR3: TGCGCCAGCAGCGCTCGGACAGGGACCTACGAGCAGTACTTC. Amino acid sequence: CASSARTGTYEQYF.

The V gene is TRBV6-1, the J gene TRBJ1-3; possible D gene TRBD1, 5 bases. Trimming shortened V by 3 bases and J by 2 bases, and 17 bases separated the two germline ends. Germline lookup yields CDR1 MNHNS and CDR2 SASEGT. This CDR3 comprises 17 residues. CDR3 in amino acids: CASSEDDRRTPGNTIYF. In DNA, the CDR3 is TGTGCCAGCAGTGAGGACGACAGAAGGACCCCTGGAAACACCATATATTTT.

The table lists this clone with a few counts. The V and J genes are TRBV28 and TRBJ1-4; D unclear. CDR1 is MDHEN and CDR2 is SYDVKM in the germline V gene. The CDR3 extends over 15 amino acids. The V end lost 6 bases, the J end lost 2 bases, and 13 bases lay between the germline ends. The CDR3 spells CASSLGWATNEKLFF. DNA of the CDR3: TGTGCCAGCAGCCTGGGCTGGGCGACTAATGAAAAACTGTTTTTT. Supplemented by reference TRBV28 and TRBJ1-4, the full variable domain reads DVKVTQSSRYLVKRTGEKVFLECVQDMDHENMFWYRQDPGLGLRLIYFSYDVKMKEKGDIPEGYSVSREKKERFSLILESASTNQTSMYLCASSLGWATNEKLFFGSGTQLSVL.

The chain has TRBV19 and TRBJ2-7, with a possible D match to TRBD2 (6 bases). CDR3 length: 13 amino acids. Trimming took 6 bases from V and 5 from J, leaving 14 bases between them. The germline CDR1 and CDR2 sequences are LNHDA and SQIVND (reference sequence). The CDR3 sequence is CASRDTTSHEQYF. The CDR3 nucleotides are TGTGCCAGTAGGGACACCACTAGCCACGAGCAGTACTTC.

The chain is built from TRBV7-2 and TRBJ2-3, with D maybe TRBD1 (5 bases). The germline V and J ends were trimmed by 1 base and 3 bases, with 8 bases remaining between them. The CDR3 is 14 amino acids. Germline lookup yields CDR1 SGHTA and CDR2 FQGNSA. In DNA form, the CDR3 reads TGTGCCAGCAGCTTAGGCAGGGAAACAGATACGCAGTATTTT. It is translated as CASSLGRETDTQYF.

The rearrangement uses TRBV6-6 and TRBJ2-7; TRBD2 is a possible D gene (5 bases). V lost 2 bases, J lost 6 bases, and 14 bases lay in between. Germline assignment: CDR1 MNHNY and CDR2 SVGAGI (reference sequence). The CDR3 contains 14 residues. The CDR3 loop reads CASSYLFSSTEQYF. The CDR3, as DNA: TGTGCCAGCAGTTACCTTTTTTCTAGCACCGAGCAGTACTTC.

This chain connects TRBV7-9 to TRBJ2-7, with a possible D match to TRBD1 (6 bases). Trimming cost V 6 bases and J 0 bases, with 15 bases left between them. The CDR3 extends over 15 amino acids. CDR1 is SEHNR and CDR2 is FQNEAQ in the germline V gene (reference sequence). The CDR3 loop is CASSSRQARSYEQYF. The CDR3 DNA reads TGTGCCAGCAGTTCACGACAGGCCCGCTCCTACGAGCAGTACTTC.

The V call is TRBV6-6, the J call TRBJ1-1, with a weak D call TRBD1 (6 bases). The V end lost 6 bases, the J end lost 3 bases, and 14 bases lay between the germline ends. This CDR3 has 14 residues. Germline assignment: CDR1 MNHNY and CDR2 SVGAGI (reference sequence). The CDR3 DNA is TGTGCCAGCAGCCCCGGGGGGCTTTACACTGAAGCTTTCTTT. Encoded protein: CASSPGGLYTEAFF.

V is TRBV5-4 and J is TRBJ2-2, with D maybe TRBD2 (5 bases). The germline V gene encodes CDR1 SGHNT and CDR2 YYREEE (reference sequence). The germline V and J ends were trimmed by 4 bases and 2 bases, with 12 bases remaining between them. The CDR3 loop spans 15 amino acids. The CDR3 DNA is TGTGCCAGCAGCCCCCTGGGAGTAAACACCGGGGAGCTGTTTTTT. Its protein is CASSPLGVNTGELFF.

Only a few counts were recorded for this clone. The chain has TRBV5-6 and TRBJ1-1; D gene uncertain. Per the germline V gene, CDR1 is SGHDT and CDR2 is YYEEEE. V lost 1 base to trimming and J lost 1 base, with 8 bases between them. This CDR3 comprises 14 residues. The CDR3 DNA sequence: TGTGCCAGCAGCTTGATTGGGCAGAACACTGAAGCTTTCTTT. Translating it yields CASSLIGQNTEAFF.

The rearrangement links TRBV29-1 to TRBJ1-4; the D gene is possibly TRBD1 (6 bases). V was pared by 0 bases and J by 4 bases, with 15 bases between. This CDR3 region has 16 residues. CDR1 is SQVTM and CDR2 is ANQGSEA in the germline V gene. CDR3 nucleotides: TGCAGCGTTGAAGATCCACAGGGAGAACATAATGAAAAACTGTTTTTT. It encodes CSVEDPQGEHNEKLFF.

The V and J genes are TRBV5-4 and TRBJ2-7; unclear D gene. The CDR3 has 13 residues. V gave up 4 bases and J gave up 0 bases, with 8 bases separating them. Germline loops: CDR1 SGHNT, CDR2 YYREEE (reference sequence). The CDR3 DNA reads TGTGCCAGCAGCCCTGCACTCTCCTACGAGCAGTACTTC. It translates to CASSPALSYEQYF.

The chain carries TRBV4-1 and TRBJ2-7, with D tentatively TRBD2 (5 bases). This CDR3 contains 15 residues. Germline V lookup: CDR1 MGHRA, CDR2 YSYEKL. V was trimmed by 1 base and J by 4 bases, leaving 14 bases between them. The CDR3 DNA reads TGCGCCAGCAGCCAAGCACAGACTACAACTTACGAGCAGTACTTC. This sequence encodes CASSQAQTTTYEQYF.

The chain uses TRBV6-5 and TRBJ1-2; TRBD1 aligns across 7 bases. The V and J ends lost 5 bases and 3 bases, in that order; junction bases with no gene match: 3. Germline V gene sequence: CDR1 MNHEY, CDR2 SVGAGI. This CDR3 has 13 residues. CDR3 region: CASSRDRHYGYTF. CDR3 nucleotide sequence: TGTGCCAGCAGTAGGGACAGACACTATGGCTACACCTTC.

The chain has TRBV2 and TRBJ2-7; 12 bases line up with TRBD2. This CDR3 region has 15 residues. The trim removed 4 bases at V and 0 bases at J, leaving 1 base unmatched. Germline V CDR1 and CDR2: SNHLY, FYNNEI. CDR3 amino acids: CASSVTSGSSYEQYF. The DNA of the CDR3 is TGTGCCAGCAGTGTGACTAGCGGGAGCTCCTACGAGCAGTACTTC.

The rearrangement uses TRBV28 and TRBJ2-2; TRBD1 matches at 7 bases. The germline V gene encodes CDR1 MDHEN and CDR2 SYDVKM. V was pared by 3 bases and J by 7 bases, with 8 bases of the junction left unmatched. The CDR3 has 15 amino acids. The CDR3 sequence is CASSFEGASYGELFF. CDR3 in DNA: TGTGCCAGCAGTTTTGAGGGGGCGAGCTACGGGGAGCTGTTTTTT.

The genes are TRBV9 and TRBJ2-7; D gene uncertain. V lost 0 bases, J lost 5 bases, and 9 bases lay in between. This CDR3 region has 13 residues. Germline values: CDR1 SGDLS, CDR2 YYNGEE. The DNA for the CDR3 is TGTGCCAGCAGCGTAGGTTCGAGTGACGAGCAGTACTTC. Its translation is CASSVGSSDEQYF.

V gene TRBV27 combines with J gene TRBJ2-7, with D possibly TRBD2 on 6 matching bases. CDR3 length equals 13 residues. Germline CDR1 MNHEY, CDR2 SMNVEV (reference sequence). Trimming took 7 bases from V and 0 from J, leaving 10 bases between them. In nucleotides, the CDR3 is TGTGCCAGCACCGACGGGGGCTCCTACGAGCAGTACTTC. Protein: CASTDGGSYEQYF.